These 2 T cell receptor beta chains originate from one sample sequenced in a study of PD-L1 blockade in urothelial cancer. Regarding time point: pretreatment peripheral blood. This table comes from immunoSEQ multiplex PCR, and its TCRdb copy is limited to in-frame clones, with some not included. This table holds tens of thousands of clones, around 86% found once. This specimen was PBMCs, taken around atezolizumab (anti-PD-L1) treatment. The source is a man between 65 and 85 years old with urothelial cancer.

The gene calls are TRBV2 and TRBJ2-2; TRBD1 matches at 11 bases. CDR3 size: 14 residues. V trimming: 7 bases; J trimming: 7 bases; junction bases outside the gene matches: 5. Germline CDR1 SNHLY, CDR2 FYNNEI. CDR3 coding DNA: TGTGCCAGCATAGGGACAGGGGGTGTCGGGGAGCTGTTTTTT. Amino acid sequence: CASIGTGGVGELFF.

The chain couples TRBV28 to TRBJ2-7, with TRBD2 identical over 9 bases. CDR1 MDHEN and CDR2 SYDVKM come from the germline V gene. V shed 7 bases and J 6 bases; nucleotides not matched to a gene: 10. The CDR3 is made up of 14 amino acids. This CDR3 is CASTKSLAGPEQYF. The CDR3 bases are TGTGCCAGCACTAAAAGCCTAGCGGGACCCGAGCAGTACTTC.